The subject of this entry is one T cell receptor (beta chain). The sample is drawn from a study of blood T cell repertoires in COVID-19. About the study: T cells, B-cell-depleted T cells, or PBMCs provided the cDNA or gDNA that served as material.

Grouping used clinical history reported by participants in a survey and questionnaire. Before being deemed recovered, Cohort 3 donors had two negative PCRs, clearance, or symptom resolution. The CDR3 is 16 amino acids. CDR1 MDHEN and CDR2 SYDVKM come from the germline V gene. Trimming cost V 4 bases and J 3 bases; bases outside gene matches: 11. This table comes from immunoSEQ multiplex PCR, and its TCRdb copy is limited to in-frame clones, with some not included. The sample includes about 270,000 clones, roughly nine tenths of them seen just once. This TCR was recovered from a woman younger than 35 who had recovered from COVID-19. Source material: PBMCs or T cells enriched from blood (not recorded which). The chain employs TRBV28 and TRBJ2-7; TRBD2 agrees at 8 bases. The CDR3 loop reads CASSYRWREVDYEQYF. Here the CDR3 DNA reads TGTGCCAGCAGTTACCGTTGGCGGGAGGTAGACTACGAGCAGTACTTC.